Included here is one TCR beta chain sequence, with context. What it binds is not known. The data originate from a study of T-cell memory formation after mild COVID-19. Study-wide results and limits: Certain responding clones were present in pre-infection memory, suggesting participation of cross-reactive memory. CM and EM subsets held most contracting CD4+ clones; EMRA held CD8+ ones. Nothing confirmed that second-wave clones peaking on day 37 were specific for SARS-CoV-2.

TCRdb processed the 5' RACE reads anew with MiXCR; each CDR3 protein has one entry. This sample has 580,000 or so distinct CDR3 sequences; approximately 15% occur once, and the top ten carry roughly 8%. The CDR3 is made up of 16 amino acids. Trimming pared 2 bases from V and 4 bases from J, leaving 19 bases between. The germline gives CDR1 SGDLS, CDR2 YYNGEE. The sequence was obtained from an adult woman who had mild COVID-19 (a few samples of this study predate the infection). Cell type and time point are not known. The sample comprised PBMCs or a T cell subset sorted from them (not recorded which). The chain employs TRBV9 and TRBJ2-7; D remains unclear. CDR3 sequence: CASSVGYGSPPYEQYF. CDR3 nucleotide sequence: TGTGCCAGCAGCGTCGGATACGGGTCACCCCCGTACGAGCAGTACTTC.